These 31 T cell receptor beta chains share one sample of origin, sequenced in a study of blood T cell repertoires in COVID-19. TCRdb's table, derived via immunoSEQ multiplex PCR, lists solely in-frame clones and lacks some. This sample yields some 290,000 clones, of which approximately 89% are seen a single time; around 10% belongs to the top ten. The sample comprised peripheral blood. Every receptor here comes from a woman aged 25 to 39 with COVID-19, enrolled during active disease.

This clone was observed a handful of times. The chain has TRBV5-1 and TRBJ2-2, with a possible D match to TRBD1 (7 bases). V gave up 2 bases and J gave up 4 bases, with 15 bases separating them. In germline, CDR1 is SGHRS, CDR2 YFSETQ. The CDR3 extends over 16 amino acids. The DNA for the CDR3 is TGCGCCAGCAGCTTCAGACAGGGAGGAGCCACCGGGGAGCTGTTTTTT. It yields the protein CASSFRQGGATGELFF.

In DNA form, the CDR3 reads TGTGCCAGCAGCAAAGGACAGGGGGCGGGTGGGGCCAACGTCCTGACTTTC. This encodes CASSKGQGAGGANVLTF. V and J are TRBV5-4 and TRBJ2-6; 11 nucleotides align to TRBD1. The length of the CDR3 is 17 residues. CDR1 and CDR2 from the germline V gene are SGHNT and YYREEE (reference sequence). V lost 4 bases and J lost 3; bases outside the gene matches: 6.

The chain links TRBV30 to TRBJ2-3; 7 nucleotides match TRBD2. Germline V gene data show CDR1 as GTSNPN and CDR2 as SVGIG (reference sequence). This CDR3 is built from 14 residues. V lost 1 base, J lost 1 base, and 2 bases stayed unmatched. CDR3 nucleotide sequence: TGTGCCTGGAGTGCTGGGAGGGGCACAGATACGCAGTATTTT. Amino acid sequence: CAWSAGRGTDTQYF.

The chain has TRBV19 and TRBJ2-1, with a tentative D call TRBD2 (5 bases). The CDR3 loop spans 15 amino acids. The ends were cut back, 2 bases at V and 2 bases at J, with 10 bases in the middle. Germline CDR1 reads LNHDA; CDR2 reads SQIVND (reference sequence). This CDR3 reads CASSIPLSAYNEQFF. The CDR3 nucleotides read TGTGCCAGTAGTATACCCCTTAGCGCCTACAATGAGCAGTTCTTC.

About this clone: A junction end diverges from the germline sequence, so it may reflect a read error. The chain joins TRBV7-2 to TRBJ1-2; TRBD1 is a possible D gene (5 bases). The CDR3 is 12 residues long. Germline CDR1 and CDR2: SGHTA and FQGNSA. This CDR3 reads CASSLFRARYAF. The CDR3 bases are TGTGCCAGCAGCTTATTCAGGGCCCGGTACGCCTTC.

The chain recombines TRBV6-5 with TRBJ2-1; tentative D call: TRBD1 (5 bases). This CDR3 spans 13 amino acids. The V gene's germline CDR1 is MNHEY and CDR2 SVGAGI. Deletions cut 4 bases from V and 5 bases from J, with 9 bases between. CDR3: CASSLVGHNEQFF. The CDR3, as DNA: TGTGCCAGCAGTTTAGTGGGGCACAATGAGCAGTTCTTC.

The genes are TRBV5-1 and TRBJ1-4; D might be TRBD1 (5 bases). This CDR3 is built from 13 residues. Germline values: CDR1 SGHRS, CDR2 YFSETQ. Trimming removed 1 base at V and 8 bases at J, with 9 bases between. The CDR3 protein is CASSLQGQEKLFF. CDR3 coding DNA: TGCGCCAGCAGCTTGCAGGGTCAGGAAAAACTGTTTTTT.

This clone occurred a few times. V and J are TRBV4-1 and TRBJ2-7; a weak D match, TRBD2 (6 bases). Germline V gene data show CDR1 as MGHRA and CDR2 as YSYEKL. CDR3 length: 13 residues. V lost 3 bases and J lost 4, with 10 bases in between. The CDR3 loop is CASSHSSGYEQYF. The CDR3 DNA sequence: TGCGCCAGCAGCCATAGTAGCGGATACGAGCAGTACTTC.

The chain links TRBV5-6 to TRBJ2-5, with 11 nucleotides matching TRBD2. The CDR3 length is 16 residues. Unmatched junction bases numbered 6, after V lost 1 base and J lost 4 bases. CDR1 and CDR2 (germline): SGHDT, YYEEEE. Here the CDR3 reads CASSLWEGLAVETQYF. The CDR3 nucleotides read TGTGCCAGCAGCTTGTGGGAGGGACTAGCGGTAGAGACCCAGTACTTC.

The V gene is TRBV5-1, the J gene TRBJ1-3; 7 bases are a match to TRBD1. The CDR3 has 14 amino acids. After removal of 4 bases from V and 1 base from J, the junction contained 2 bases not matched to a gene. Germline CDR1 is SGHRS and CDR2 is YFSETQ. The CDR3 DNA follows: TGCGCCAGCAGCCCGACAGGGTCTGGAAACACCATATATTTT. Translation: CASSPTGSGNTIYF.

The rearrangement links TRBV19 to TRBJ2-1, with D unclear. V lost 3 bases and J lost 3, with 6 bases in between. This CDR3 has 13 amino acids. The germline V gene encodes CDR1 LNHDA and CDR2 SQIVND (reference sequence). The CDR3 protein is CASSINGYNEQFF. The CDR3, as DNA: TGTGCCAGTAGTATTAACGGCTACAATGAGCAGTTCTTC.

This sequence joins TRBV15 and TRBJ1-5; the D is unclear. Trimming cost V 0 bases and J 3 bases, with 18 bases left between them. From germline, CDR1 is LNHNV and CDR2 YYDKDF (reference sequence). CDR3 size: 18 residues. In DNA, the CDR3 is TGTGCCACCAGCAGAGATGTGGCGGGGAGGGTCGTCAATCAGCCCCAGCATTTT. It specifies CATSRDVAGRVVNQPQHF.

For this clone: The same CDR3 can be traced to other DNA sequences in this sample. The chain has TRBV20-1 and TRBJ2-3; a possible D gene is TRBD2 (6 bases). Trimming removed 3 bases from V and 0 bases from J, with 10 bases in between. Per the germline V gene, CDR1 is DFQATT and CDR2 is SNEGSKA (reference sequence). The CDR3 consists of 14 residues. The CDR3 here is CSASLAGSTDTQYF. The CDR3 coding sequence is TGCAGTGCTAGTCTGGCGGGGAGCACAGATACGCAGTATTTT.

The chain couples TRBV5-1 to TRBJ1-6, with D tentatively TRBD1 (5 bases). Germline CDR1 is SGHRS and CDR2 is YFSETQ. Trimming took off 6 bases at V and 9 bases at J, with 16 bases between the two ends. The CDR3 spans 14 residues. CDR3 nucleotide sequence: TGCGCCAGCAAGTCGGCAGGGAGGGGTTCACCCCTCCACTTT. Translated: CASKSAGRGSPLHF. Using reference TRBV5-1 and TRBJ1-6 for the parts outside the CDR3, the full variable domain is KAGVTQTPRYLIKTRGQQVTLSCSPISGHRSVSWYQQTPGQGLQFLFEYFSETQRNKGNFPGRFSGRQFSNSRSEMNVSTLELGDSALYLCASKSAGRGSPLHFGNGTRLTVT.

This clone was seen once. The V gene is TRBV19, the J gene TRBJ1-6, with 9 nucleotides matching TRBD1. V shed 4 bases and J 4 bases; nucleotides not matched to a gene: 2. This CDR3 spans 15 amino acids. Per germline, CDR1 LNHDA and CDR2 SQIVND (reference sequence). The CDR3 loop reads CASSTDRGYNSPLHF. For the CDR3, the DNA is TGTGCCAGTAGTACCGACAGGGGGTATAATTCACCCCTCCACTTT. Filled out from reference TRBV19 and TRBJ1-6, the complete variable domain reads DGGITQSPKYLFRKEGQNVTLSCEQNLNHDAMYWYRQDPGQGLRLIYYSQIVNDFQKGDIAEGYSVSREKKESFPLTVTSAQKNPTAFYLCASSTDRGYNSPLHFGNGTRLTVT.

This chain links TRBV5-1 with TRBJ2-1, with D tentatively TRBD2 (6 bases). Germline lookup yields CDR1 SGHRS and CDR2 YFSETQ. V was trimmed by 4 bases and J by 3 bases, leaving 11 bases between them. The CDR3 has 14 residues. CDR3 coding DNA: TGCGCCAGCAGCCTCGGGACTCTCTACAATGAGCAGTTCTTC. Its translation: CASSLGTLYNEQFF.

The chain employs TRBV5-1 and TRBJ1-1; D gene unclear. CDR3 length: 14 residues. CDR1 and CDR2 from the germline V gene are SGHRS and YFSETQ. V lost 0 bases, J lost 5 bases, and 11 bases lay in between. The CDR3 bases are TGCGCCAGCAGCTTGGTCGGTCAGCGGACTGAAGCTTTCTTT. The encoded protein is CASSLVGQRTEAFF.

The CDR3 spells CATGERREQYF. CDR3 nucleotide sequence: TGTGCCACAGGGGAACGTAGGGAGCAGTACTTC. The chain recombines TRBV15 with TRBJ2-7; D is possibly TRBD1 (5 bases). The germline V gene encodes CDR1 LNHNV and CDR2 YYDKDF (reference sequence). The CDR3 has 11 residues. The V gene lost 9 bases and the J gene lost 7 bases, with 13 bases spanning the gap.

J is TRBJ1-2 and V is TRBV6-5; 9 nucleotides align to TRBD1. From germline, CDR1 is MNHEY and CDR2 SVGAGI. The CDR3 is 13 residues long. V was pared by 3 bases and J by 14 bases, with 10 bases of the junction left unmatched. The CDR3 DNA reads as TGTGCCAGCAGTTATGCCGGGACAGGGAGGGCTACCTTC. The encoded protein is CASSYAGTGRATF.

J is TRBJ1-5 and V is TRBV6-5; no firm D call. Germline loops: CDR1 MNHEY, CDR2 SVGAGI. There are 14 residues in the CDR3. Trimming pared 6 bases from V and 3 bases from J, leaving 12 bases between. The CDR3 is CASRFGGYNQPQHF. CDR3 DNA: TGTGCCAGCAGATTTGGAGGTTACAATCAGCCCCAGCATTTT.

This clone was counted a few times. This chain connects TRBV2 to TRBJ1-2; D may be TRBD1 (5 bases). Germline-derived CDR1 and CDR2 are SNHLY and FYNNEI. The CDR3 has 14 amino acids. The germline V and J ends were trimmed by 6 bases and 4 bases, with 15 bases remaining between them. Written as DNA, the CDR3 is TGTGCCAGCAGCCTACTCGGAGGGGTCTATGGCTACACCTTC. This codes for CASSLLGGVYGYTF.

This clone appeared a few times. The rearrangement joins TRBV28 to TRBJ1-2, with a possible D match to TRBD1 (6 bases). V lost 2 bases to trimming and J lost 7 bases, with 17 bases between them. The length of the CDR3 is 15 residues. Germline CDR1 reads MDHEN; CDR2 reads SYDVKM. CDR3 bases: TGTGCCAGCAGTTTACGGGGGGCTATCGGGGTTGGCTACACCTTC. Protein product: CASSLRGAIGVGYTF.

The V and J genes are TRBV6-5 and TRBJ2-1; TRBD2 matches 10 bases. Trimming removed 3 bases from V and 4 bases from J; junction bases left unmatched: 6. The CDR3 has 16 residues. CDR1 is MNHEY, CDR2 SVGAGI, per germline. CDR3: CASSYSSGGNYNEQFF. Here the CDR3 DNA reads TGTGCCAGCAGTTATTCTAGCGGGGGAAATTACAATGAGCAGTTCTTC.

The rearrangement links TRBV27 to TRBJ2-1; D might be TRBD2 (5 bases). Trimming removed 0 bases at V and 0 bases at J, with 12 bases between. This CDR3 comprises 17 residues. CDR1 is MNHEY, CDR2 SMNVEV, per germline (reference sequence). CDR3 nucleotides: TGTGCCAGCAGTTTATCCTCGGCCGGGGTCTCCTACAATGAGCAGTTCTTC. Its protein is CASSLSSAGVSYNEQFF.

V and J are TRBV5-8 and TRBJ1-2; D may be TRBD1 (6 bases). The CDR3 has 17 amino acids. The germline gives CDR1 SGHTS, CDR2 YDEGEE. Trimming took 4 bases from V and 0 from J, leaving 19 bases between them. The chain's CDR3 is CASSRFTGTYTNYGYTF. Written as DNA, the CDR3 is TGTGCCAGCAGCCGTTTTACAGGGACGTACACTAACTATGGCTACACCTTC.

V usage is TRBV6-2 or TRBV6-3 and J usage is TRBJ1-6, with D perhaps matching TRBD1 (6 bases). Germline V gene lookup returns CDR1 MNHEY and CDR2 SVGEGT. This CDR3 region has 14 residues. V was pared by 5 bases and J by 10 bases, with 15 bases between. CDR3 in DNA: TGTGCCAGCAGTCCAGGGGTGTCGGGATCACCCCTCCACTTT. Translation: CASSPGVSGSPLHF.

As to this clone: Other DNA sequences in this specimen translate into the identical CDR3. The chain is built from TRBV5-1 and TRBJ2-7; D possibly corresponds to TRBD1 (5 bases). Germline V gene lookup returns CDR1 SGHRS and CDR2 YFSETQ. The CDR3 length is 13 residues. Trimming took 0 bases from V and 4 from J, leaving 8 bases between them. The CDR3: CASSLGGGYEQYF. DNA of the CDR3: TGCGCCAGCAGCTTGGGGGGCGGATACGAGCAGTACTTC.

The chain employs TRBV7-6 and TRBJ1-1, with 7 positions matching TRBD1. Germline loops: CDR1 SGHVS, CDR2 FNYEAQ. The J segment lost 4 bases and the V segment lost 0 bases, leaving 5 bases of the junction unmatched. The CDR3 runs 15 residues. The CDR3 bases are TGTGCCAGCAGCTTAGCAGCAGCAGGGGGCACTGAAGCTTTCTTT. This translates into CASSLAAAGGTEAFF.

The CDR3 loop reads CSASKPTGSYQPQHF. The CDR3 DNA follows: TGCAGTGCTAGTAAGCCCACGGGGAGTTATCAGCCCCAGCATTTT. The chain combines TRBV20-1 with TRBJ1-5; no clear D gene. The germline V gene has CDR1 DFQATT and CDR2 SNEGSKA (reference sequence). The CDR3 consists of 15 residues. With 3 bases removed from V and 5 bases from J, the gap between germline ends came to 17 bases.

V gene TRBV4-1 combines with J gene TRBJ2-7, with D maybe TRBD1 (6 bases). The germline V gene has CDR1 MGHRA and CDR2 YSYEKL. The CDR3 is 17 amino acids. V was shortened by 5 bases and J by 3 bases, with 23 bases between the two germline ends. The CDR3 DNA reads TGCGCCAGCAGCGAAAGTCCGTCAGGGGCCTTCGTCTACGAGCAGTACTTC. It encodes CASSESPSGAFVYEQYF.

V and J are TRBV19 and TRBJ2-1; TRBD2 agrees at 9 bases. Germline V gene sequence: CDR1 LNHDA, CDR2 SQIVND (reference sequence). The CDR3 length is 17 residues. Germline trimming cut 8 bases from V and 0 bases from J; bases unmatched to any gene: 11. CDR3 DNA sequence: TGTGCCAGTCAAACCTTTAGCGGGGGTGGCTCCTACAATGAGCAGTTCTTC. Translating it yields CASQTFSGGGSYNEQFF.